This T cell receptor (beta chain) appears in the sequencing data of a study of CD8 T cell repertoires and HIV-1 epitope variants. Study-level information: Epitopes were three Gag families plus Nef HW9 and YT9.

The CDR3 runs 12 residues. Trimming cost V 2 bases and J 6 bases, with 8 bases left between them. CDR1 and CDR2 (germline): MNHEY, SVGAGI. A word on this clone: Its antigen is not identified.

The table came from immunoSEQ multiplex PCR; TCRdb's copy has only in-frame clones and leaves some out. The profile shows more than 4,500 clones, approximately 72% of them singletons. The sequencing sample was made of cultured CD8+ T cells derived from PBMCs. The sequence came from a male donor with HIV. The gene calls are TRBV6-5 and TRBJ2-7; a weak D match, TRBD2 (5 bases). CDR3 in DNA: TGTGCCAGCAGTTACAACAGCGGCGAGCAGTACTTC. It yields the protein CASSYNSGEQYF.